Given below is one TCR beta chain in context. The target of this receptor is not known. Base qualities are not recorded, but no much larger clone differs from it by a single base. Using the deep immunoSEQ assay, TCR CDR3 regions were amplified from genomic DNA by multiplex PCR. Genomic DNA extracted from each cell subset was distributed evenly over all wells of several immunoSEQ 96-well plates, and each plate served as one replicate. Each replicate PCR for sorted subsets received about 180 ng genomic DNA, equal to tens of thousands of T cell genomes. The purified libraries were quantified using a Qubit 3.0 fluorometer, sized with a Bioanalyzer 2100, and then quantified again using the KAPA Library Quantification kit. Every immunoSEQ 96-well plate was sequenced on a separate single-read 150-cycle Illumina NextSeq 550 flow cell. From the authors' description of their analysis: Because only junctional sequences without quality scores were contained in the immunoSEQ output, filtering matching that applied to full-length reads could not be performed. Sequences were annotated with PyIR, a Python wrapper for IgBLAST v1.9, using IMGT germline references to assign V/J genes and CDR3. Reads were removed for weak V/J assignments (E-value above 1e-6), missing CDR3, stop codons, out-of-frame junctions, or ambiguous translated residues. V3J clonotypes were defined by identical inferred V gene, J gene, and CDR3 amino acid sequence. To compute the percentage overlap between repertoires, the number of shared unique clonotypes was divided by the size of the smaller repertoire. Repertoire richness was assessed with RTK rarefaction, the Chao1 estimator, and Recon v2.1 estimates of unobserved clonotypes. For all TCRbeta clonotypes obtained by the gDNA method from a few donors, generation probabilities were computed with OLGA. What TCRdb holds here is the immuneACCESS table cut down to in-frame rearrangements. Part of the clones is not present; checked against another copy, under half of the missing clones reflect an unresolved V gene, and the others are unexplained. The DNA was the basis for D and trimming; V, J and clone size are from that table. The sample yields over a million clones; roughly 96% were counted once. The ten largest clones take up roughly 1.2% of the sample.

The data were obtained in a study of shared clonotypes between healthy human individuals (dated by TCRdb to 2018 to 2020). About the full investigation: The cohort included three men and a couple of women between 18 and 49 years of age. Between about 0.8 and 8.9 billion PBMCs per donor were obtained by leukapheresis. Libraries were prepared and TCR repertoires were sequenced by different laboratories using diverse techniques, in order to increase sequencing depth and limit assay-specific biases. The study deeply sequenced blood TCR repertoires of roughly five healthy adults to estimate repertoire size and the extent of clonotype sharing between individuals. For each donor, three plates each were used for CD4 naive and CD4 memory, two plates were used for CD8 naive, and one plate was used for CD8 memory. The paper as a whole reports these results and caveats: Roughly 5% of naive CD4, around 4% of naive CD8, roughly 2.4% of memory CD4, and roughly 0.4% of memory CD8 clonotypes were shared across several donors. The genetic and exposure-history diversity represented was limited by the small number of donors. Based on pairwise subsampling, the degree of clonotype sharing among donors was expected to be affected by sequencing depth. Incomplete sequencing was indicated by rarefaction of sorted-subset datasets, despite the large sequencing depth. Only blood was sampled, and tissue TCR repertoires likely differ from those in blood. Naive subsets generally had larger estimated clonotype richness than memory subsets. Compared with non-shared clonotypes, clonotypes shared by all four sorted-subset donors had higher generation probabilities.

The donors were healthy, HIV-negative adults who had no recently reported acute infections or vaccinations. All donors were Caucasian adults living in Nashville, Tennessee, USA. CD4+ T cells were enriched by magnetic negative selection, after which naive cells were positively selected on CD45RA and the negative fraction was taken as the memory subset. Blood was collected by leukapheresis, and PBMCs were isolated by Ficoll-Histopaque density gradient centrifugation and then cryopreserved in liquid nitrogen vapor phase. Analytical flow cytometry was used to check the purity and quantity of every magnetically sorted T cell population. Each sorted fraction had its genomic DNA isolated and then quantified by UV absorbance on a Nanodrop 2000c. The sequenced sample was naive CD4+ T cells sorted from blood. What the cell subset or site label conveys for this sample: CD45RA+ positively selected. The clonotype comes from a man aged 30 to 45 in good health.

Here the CDR3 is given as CASSLSLGSNGYTF. The nucleotide sequence is TGTGCCAGCAGTTTATCTCTGGGGTCCAATGGCTACACCTTC. The V gene is TRBV28 and the J gene is TRBJ1-2; a confident D gene designation cannot be given. Looking up the germline V gene yields CDR1 MDHEN and CDR2 SYDVKM. The CDR3 holds 14 amino acids from the cysteine to the phenylalanine. Of all the DNA, just the CDR3 is kept, 42 bases in frame from base 1. The germline ends are 12 bases apart after V is trimmed by 1 base and J by 6 bases.